Each of the 3 T cell receptor beta chains below was sequenced from the same sample in a study of neurological immune-mediated disorders. TCRdb reprocessed the 5' RACE reads with MiXCR, giving one entry per CDR3 protein. The sample yields about 31,000 distinct CDR3 sequences, around 4% seen once. Sample: CD4+ T cells from blood. These receptors were collected from a woman in her thirties or forties in good health.

This clonotype has at least ten counts. The rearrangement uses TRBV7-9 and TRBJ2-7; tentative D call: TRBD2 (6 bases). The ends were cut back, 5 bases at V and 5 bases at J, with 10 bases in the middle. The germline V gene has CDR1 SEHNR and CDR2 FQNEAQ (reference sequence). This CDR3 spans 12 amino acids. Here the CDR3 reads CASSAGGDEQYF. DNA for the CDR3: TGTGCCAGCAGCGCCGGGGGTGACGAGCAGTACTTC.

At least ten counts were recorded for this clonotype. DNA of the CDR3: TGCAGCCCGAGTCTTCGGGAGCAGTACTTC. It yields the protein CSPSLREQYF. The chain has TRBV29-1 and TRBJ2-7; D is undetermined. Trimming took off 8 bases at V and 7 bases at J, with 12 bases between the two ends. Germline loops: CDR1 SQVTM, CDR2 ANQGSEA. The CDR3 is 10 residues long.

This clonotype was detected ten times or more. The chain carries TRBV29-1 and TRBJ2-5, with 11 bases that match TRBD2. The length of the CDR3 is 15 residues. Germline CDR1 is SQVTM and CDR2 is ANQGSEA. Trimming removed 6 bases from V and 4 bases from J; junction bases left unmatched: 10. CDR3 amino acids: CSVVPSGRSGETQYF. CDR3 in DNA: TGCAGCGTGGTTCCTAGCGGGAGGAGTGGAGAGACCCAGTACTTC. The variable domain in full, with the rest retrieved from reference TRBV29-1 and TRBJ2-5, is SAVISQKPSRDICQRGTSLTIQCQVDSQVTMMFWYRQQPGQSLTLIATANQGSEATYESGFVIDKFPISRPNLTFSTLTVSNMSPEDSSIYLCSVVPSGRSGETQYFGPGTRLLVL.